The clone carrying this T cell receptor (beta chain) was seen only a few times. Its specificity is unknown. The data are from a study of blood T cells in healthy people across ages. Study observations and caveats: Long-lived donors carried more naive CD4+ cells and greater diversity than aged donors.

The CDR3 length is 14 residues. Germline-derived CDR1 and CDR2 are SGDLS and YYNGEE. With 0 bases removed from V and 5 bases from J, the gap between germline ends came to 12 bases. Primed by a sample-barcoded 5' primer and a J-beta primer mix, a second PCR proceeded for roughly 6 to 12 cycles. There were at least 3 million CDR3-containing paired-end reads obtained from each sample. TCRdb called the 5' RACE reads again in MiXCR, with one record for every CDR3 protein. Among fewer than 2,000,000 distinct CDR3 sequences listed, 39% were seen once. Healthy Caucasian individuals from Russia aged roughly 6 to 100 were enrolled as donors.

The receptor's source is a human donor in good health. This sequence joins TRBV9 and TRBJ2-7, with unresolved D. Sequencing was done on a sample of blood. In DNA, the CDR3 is TGTGCCAGCAGCGTAGACCTCCGGCGGAACGAGCAGTACTTC. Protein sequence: CASSVDLRRNEQYF. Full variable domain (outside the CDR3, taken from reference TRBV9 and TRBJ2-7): DSGVTQTPKHLITATGQRVTLRCSPRSGDLSVYWYQQSLDQGLQFLIQYYNGEERAKGNILERFSAQQFPDLHSELNLSSLELGDSALYFCASSVDLRRNEQYFGPGTRLTVT.